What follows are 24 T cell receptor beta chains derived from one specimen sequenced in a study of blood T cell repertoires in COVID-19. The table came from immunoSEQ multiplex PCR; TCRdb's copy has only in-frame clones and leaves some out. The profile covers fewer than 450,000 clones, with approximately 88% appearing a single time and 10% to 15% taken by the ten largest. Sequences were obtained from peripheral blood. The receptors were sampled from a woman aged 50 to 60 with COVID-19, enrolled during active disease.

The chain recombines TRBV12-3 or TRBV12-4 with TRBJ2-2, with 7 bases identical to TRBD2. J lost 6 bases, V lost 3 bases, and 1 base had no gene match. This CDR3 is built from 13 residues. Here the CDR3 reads CASSLGGSGELFF. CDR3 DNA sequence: TGTGCCAGCAGTTTGGGAGGGTCCGGGGAGCTGTTTTTT.

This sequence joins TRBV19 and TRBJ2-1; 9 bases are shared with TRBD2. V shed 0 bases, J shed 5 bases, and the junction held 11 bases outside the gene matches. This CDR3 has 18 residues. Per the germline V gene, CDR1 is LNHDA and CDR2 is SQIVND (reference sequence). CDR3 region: CASSIDLSGGPVNNEQFF. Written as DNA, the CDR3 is TGTGCCAGTAGTATAGATCTAAGCGGGGGGCCGGTTAACAATGAGCAGTTCTTC.

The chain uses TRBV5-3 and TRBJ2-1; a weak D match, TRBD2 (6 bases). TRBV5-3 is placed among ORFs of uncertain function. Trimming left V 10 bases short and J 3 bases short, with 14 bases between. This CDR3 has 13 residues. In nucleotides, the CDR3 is TGTGCCTTTAGGTCGGGACTCTACAATGAGCAGTTCTTC. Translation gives CAFRSGLYNEQFF.

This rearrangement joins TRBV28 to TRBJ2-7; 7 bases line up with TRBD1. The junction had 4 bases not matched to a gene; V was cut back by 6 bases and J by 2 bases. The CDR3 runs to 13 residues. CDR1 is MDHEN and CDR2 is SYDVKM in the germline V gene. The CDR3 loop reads CASSQQGTYEQYF. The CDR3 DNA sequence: TGTGCCAGCAGCCAACAGGGGACCTACGAGCAGTACTTC.

CDR3 sequence: CASTSGQLNQPQHF. The CDR3 nucleotides read TGTGCCAGCACGTCGGGACAACTCAATCAGCCCCAGCATTTT. The chain couples TRBV6-5 to TRBJ1-5, with a weak D call TRBD1 (6 bases). Germline CDR1 and CDR2: MNHEY and SVGAGI. The CDR3 totals 14 residues. V lost 7 bases to trimming and J lost 3 bases, with 13 bases between them.

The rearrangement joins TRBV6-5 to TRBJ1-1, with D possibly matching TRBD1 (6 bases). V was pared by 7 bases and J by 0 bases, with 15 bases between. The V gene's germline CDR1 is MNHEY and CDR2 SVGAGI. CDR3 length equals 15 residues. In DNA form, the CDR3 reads TGTGCCAGCACCCAAGGACAGAACATGAACACTGAAGCTTTCTTT. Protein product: CASTQGQNMNTEAFF.

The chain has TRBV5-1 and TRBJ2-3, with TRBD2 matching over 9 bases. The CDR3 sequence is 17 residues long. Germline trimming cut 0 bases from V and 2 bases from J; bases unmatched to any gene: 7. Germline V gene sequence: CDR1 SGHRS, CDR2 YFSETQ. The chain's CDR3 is CASSLGGGGAVTDTQYF. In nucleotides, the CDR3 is TGCGCCAGCAGCTTGGGCGGCGGGGGGGCCGTCACAGATACGCAGTATTTT.

CDR3 coding DNA: TGTGCCAGCAGCCCGGAGACCGGAGATACGCAGTATTTT. It codes for CASSPETGDTQYF. V gene TRBV5-6 combines with J gene TRBJ2-3, with D uncertain. This CDR3 region has 13 residues. Trimming took 4 bases from V and 5 from J, leaving 11 bases between them. Germline CDR1 reads SGHDT; CDR2 reads YYEEEE.

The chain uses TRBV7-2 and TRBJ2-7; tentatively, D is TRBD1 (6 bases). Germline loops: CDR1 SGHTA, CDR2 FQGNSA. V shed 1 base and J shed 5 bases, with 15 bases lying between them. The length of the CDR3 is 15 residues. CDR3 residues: CASSLVGPRGNEQYF. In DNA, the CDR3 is TGTGCCAGCAGCTTAGTAGGTCCGAGGGGGAACGAGCAGTACTTC. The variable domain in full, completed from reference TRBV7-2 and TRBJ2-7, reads GAGVSQSPSNKVTEKGKDVELRCDPISGHTALYWYRQSLGQGLEFLIYFQGNSAPDKSGLPSDRFSAERTGGSVSTLTIQRTQQEDSAVYLCASSLVGPRGNEQYFGPGTRLTVT.

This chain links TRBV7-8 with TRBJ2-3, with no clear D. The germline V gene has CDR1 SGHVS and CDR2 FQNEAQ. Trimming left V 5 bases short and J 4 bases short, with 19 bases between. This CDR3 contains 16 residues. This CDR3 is CASSQLPLSVADTQYF. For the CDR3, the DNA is TGTGCCAGCAGCCAACTACCGCTCAGCGTCGCAGATACGCAGTATTTT.

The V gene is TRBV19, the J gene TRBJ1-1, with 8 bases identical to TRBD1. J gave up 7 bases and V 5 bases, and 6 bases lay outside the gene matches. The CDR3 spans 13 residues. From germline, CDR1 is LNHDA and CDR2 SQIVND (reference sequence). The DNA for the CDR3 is TGTGCCAGTAGTCCGCAGGGGGCTGGTGAAGCTTTCTTT. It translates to CASSPQGAGEAFF.

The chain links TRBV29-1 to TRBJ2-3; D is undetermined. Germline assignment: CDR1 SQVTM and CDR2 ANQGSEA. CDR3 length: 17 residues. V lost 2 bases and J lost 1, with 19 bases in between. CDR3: CSVEFVSRRGCTDTQYF. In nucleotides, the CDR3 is TGCAGCGTTGAATTTGTATCACGACGCGGATGCACAGATACGCAGTATTTT.

CDR3 amino acids: CASSLLSRDRGVQYF. The CDR3 DNA sequence: TGTGCCAGCAGCCTCTTGTCCCGGGACAGGGGCGTGCAGTACTTC. The chain has TRBV14 and TRBJ2-7; 10 bases are a match to TRBD1. The CDR3 length is 15 residues. Germline V lookup: CDR1 SGHDN, CDR2 FVKESK. The V gene end was trimmed by 4 bases and the J gene end by 9 bases; junction bases not matched to a gene: 12.

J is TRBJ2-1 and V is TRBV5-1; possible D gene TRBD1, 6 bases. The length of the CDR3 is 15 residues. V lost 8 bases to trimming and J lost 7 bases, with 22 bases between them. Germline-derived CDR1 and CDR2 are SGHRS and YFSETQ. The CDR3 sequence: CASSSRDIPGNEQFF. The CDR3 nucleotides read TGCGCCAGTTCCTCCCGGGACATCCCAGGGAATGAGCAGTTCTTC.

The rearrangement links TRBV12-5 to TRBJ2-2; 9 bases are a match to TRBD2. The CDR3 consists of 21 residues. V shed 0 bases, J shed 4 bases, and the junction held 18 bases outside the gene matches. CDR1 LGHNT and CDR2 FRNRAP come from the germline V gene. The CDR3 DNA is TGTGCTAGTGGTTTGGTACGGCGGGGGGGACTTCTCTACGACCGCACCGGGGAGCTGTTTTTT. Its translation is CASGLVRRGGLLYDRTGELFF.

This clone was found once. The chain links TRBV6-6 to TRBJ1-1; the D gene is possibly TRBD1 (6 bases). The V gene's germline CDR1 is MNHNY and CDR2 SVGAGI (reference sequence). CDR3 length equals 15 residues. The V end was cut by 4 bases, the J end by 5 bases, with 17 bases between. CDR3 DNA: TGTGCCAGCAGTTCCTTAACCGGGACACATACTGAAGCTTTCTTT. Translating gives CASSSLTGTHTEAFF.

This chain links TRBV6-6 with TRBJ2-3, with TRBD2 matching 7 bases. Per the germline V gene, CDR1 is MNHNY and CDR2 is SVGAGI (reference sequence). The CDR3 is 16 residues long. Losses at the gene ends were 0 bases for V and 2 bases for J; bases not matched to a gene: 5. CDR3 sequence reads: CASSYSLGGVTDTQYF. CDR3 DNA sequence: TGTGCCAGCAGTTACTCCCTGGGGGGGGTCACAGATACGCAGTATTTT.

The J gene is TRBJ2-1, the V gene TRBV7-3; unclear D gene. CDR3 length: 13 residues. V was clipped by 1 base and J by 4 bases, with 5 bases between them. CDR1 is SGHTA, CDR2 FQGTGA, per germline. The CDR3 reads CASSLNAYNEQFF. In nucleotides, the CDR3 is TGTGCCAGCAGCTTAAATGCGTACAATGAGCAGTTCTTC.

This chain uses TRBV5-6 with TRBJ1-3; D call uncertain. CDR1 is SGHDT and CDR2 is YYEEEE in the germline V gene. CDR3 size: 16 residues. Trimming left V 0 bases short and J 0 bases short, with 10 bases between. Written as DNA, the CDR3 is TGTGCCAGCAGCTTGGGTCCAGCGGTCTCTGGAAACACCATATATTTT. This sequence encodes CASSLGPAVSGNTIYF.

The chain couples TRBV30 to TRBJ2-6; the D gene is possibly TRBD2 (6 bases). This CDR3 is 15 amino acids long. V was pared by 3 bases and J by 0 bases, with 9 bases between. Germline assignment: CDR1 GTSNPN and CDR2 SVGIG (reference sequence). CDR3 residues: CAWSRGFSGANVLTF. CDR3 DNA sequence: TGTGCCTGGAGCCGGGGGTTCTCTGGGGCCAACGTCCTGACTTTC.

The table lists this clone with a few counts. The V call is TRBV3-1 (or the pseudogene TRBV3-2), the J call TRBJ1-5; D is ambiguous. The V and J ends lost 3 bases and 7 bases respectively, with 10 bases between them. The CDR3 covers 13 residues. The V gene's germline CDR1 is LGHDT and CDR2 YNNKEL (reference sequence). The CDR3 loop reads CASSQGSYQPQHF. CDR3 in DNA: TGTGCCAGCAGCCAGGGCAGCTACCAGCCCCAGCATTTT.

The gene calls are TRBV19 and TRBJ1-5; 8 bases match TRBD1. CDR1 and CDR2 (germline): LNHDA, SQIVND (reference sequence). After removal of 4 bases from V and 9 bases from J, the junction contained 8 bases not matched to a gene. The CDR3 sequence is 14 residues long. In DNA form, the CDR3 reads TGTGCCAGTAGTACCCTACAGGGGGGCTTGCCCCAGCATTTT. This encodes CASSTLQGGLPQHF.

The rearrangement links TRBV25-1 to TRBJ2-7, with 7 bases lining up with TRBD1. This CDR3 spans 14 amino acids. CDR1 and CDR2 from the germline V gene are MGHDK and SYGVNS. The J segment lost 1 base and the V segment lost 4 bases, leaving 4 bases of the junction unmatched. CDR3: CASSGTGESYEQYF. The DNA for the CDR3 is TGTGCCAGCAGTGGAACAGGGGAGTCCTACGAGCAGTACTTC.

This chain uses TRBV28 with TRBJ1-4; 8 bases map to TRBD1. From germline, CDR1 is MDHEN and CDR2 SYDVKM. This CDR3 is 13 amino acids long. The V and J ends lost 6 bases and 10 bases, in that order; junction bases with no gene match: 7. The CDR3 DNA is TGTGCCAGCAGCCCAGGGGGCCAGGGAAAACTGTTTTTT. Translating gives CASSPGGQGKLFF.